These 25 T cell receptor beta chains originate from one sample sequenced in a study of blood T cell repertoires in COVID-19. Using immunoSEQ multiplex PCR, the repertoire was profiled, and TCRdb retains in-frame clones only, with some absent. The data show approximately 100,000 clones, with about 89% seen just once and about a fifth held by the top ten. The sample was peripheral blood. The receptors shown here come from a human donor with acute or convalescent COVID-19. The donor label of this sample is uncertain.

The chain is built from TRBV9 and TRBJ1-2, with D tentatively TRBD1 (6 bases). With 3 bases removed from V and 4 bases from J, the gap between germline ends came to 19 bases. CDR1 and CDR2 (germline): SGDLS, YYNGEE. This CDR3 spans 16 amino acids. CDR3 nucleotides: TGTGCCAGCAGCGCCGGGATAACAGGGAGTCCCTATGGCTACACCTTC. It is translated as CASSAGITGSPYGYTF.

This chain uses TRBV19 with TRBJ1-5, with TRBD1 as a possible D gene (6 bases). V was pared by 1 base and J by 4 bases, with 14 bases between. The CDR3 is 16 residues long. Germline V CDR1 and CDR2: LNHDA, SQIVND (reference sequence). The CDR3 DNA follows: TGTGCCAGTAGTATAGCCGGTTCACAGGGAAATCAGCCCCAGCATTTT. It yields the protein CASSIAGSQGNQPQHF. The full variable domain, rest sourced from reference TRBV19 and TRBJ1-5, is DGGITQSPKYLFRKEGQNVTLSCEQNLNHDAMYWYRQDPGQGLRLIYYSQIVNDFQKGDIAEGYSVSREKKESFPLTVTSAQKNPTAFYLCASSIAGSQGNQPQHFGDGTRLSIL.

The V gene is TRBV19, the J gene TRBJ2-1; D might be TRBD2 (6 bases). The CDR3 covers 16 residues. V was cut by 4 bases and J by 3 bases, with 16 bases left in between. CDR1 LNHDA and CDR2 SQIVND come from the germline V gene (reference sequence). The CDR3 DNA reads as TGTGCCAGTAGTACCTCGTCGACTAGTTTCTACAATGAGCAGTTCTTC. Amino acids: CASSTSSTSFYNEQFF.

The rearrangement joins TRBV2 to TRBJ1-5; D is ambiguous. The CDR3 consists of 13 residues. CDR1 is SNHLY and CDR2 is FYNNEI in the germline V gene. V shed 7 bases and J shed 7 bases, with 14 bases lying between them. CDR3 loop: CASNENTGQPQHF. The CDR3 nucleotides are TGTGCCAGCAATGAGAATACGGGGCAGCCCCAGCATTTT.

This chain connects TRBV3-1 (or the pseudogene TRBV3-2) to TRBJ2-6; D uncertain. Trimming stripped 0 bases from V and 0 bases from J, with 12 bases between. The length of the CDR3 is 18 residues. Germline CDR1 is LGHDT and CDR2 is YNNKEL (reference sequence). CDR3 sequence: CASSQDSVDISGANVLTF. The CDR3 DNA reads TGTGCCAGCAGCCAAGATTCGGTAGACATCTCTGGGGCCAACGTCCTGACTTTC.

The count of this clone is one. The DNA of the CDR3 is TGTGCCAGCAGTTACTCTTTAGTCTTTTCGAACACCGGGGAGCTGTTTTTT. Translation gives CASSYSLVFSNTGELFF. The genes are TRBV6-2 or TRBV6-3 and TRBJ2-2; D is unresolved. The germline V gene has CDR1 MNHEY and CDR2 SVGEGT. CDR3 length: 17 residues. Trimming cost V 0 bases and J 0 bases, with 11 bases left between them.

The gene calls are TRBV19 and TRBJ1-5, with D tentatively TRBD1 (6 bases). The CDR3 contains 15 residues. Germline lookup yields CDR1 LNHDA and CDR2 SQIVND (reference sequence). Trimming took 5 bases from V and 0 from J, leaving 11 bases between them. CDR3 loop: CASSVTGGSNQPQHF. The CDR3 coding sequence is TGTGCCAGTAGTGTGACAGGTGGTAGCAATCAGCCCCAGCATTTT.

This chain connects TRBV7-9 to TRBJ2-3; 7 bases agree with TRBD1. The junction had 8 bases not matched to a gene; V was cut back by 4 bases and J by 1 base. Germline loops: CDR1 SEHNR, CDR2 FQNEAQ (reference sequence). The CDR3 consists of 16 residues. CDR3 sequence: CASSSSDREGTDTQYF. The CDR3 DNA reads TGTGCCAGCAGCTCCTCCGACAGGGAAGGCACAGATACGCAGTATTTT.

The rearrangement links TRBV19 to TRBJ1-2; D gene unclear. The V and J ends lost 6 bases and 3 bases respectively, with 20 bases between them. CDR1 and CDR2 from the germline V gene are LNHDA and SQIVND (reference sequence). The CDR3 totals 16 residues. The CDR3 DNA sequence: TGTGCCAGTAGGGACTCAAGGTGGGGAATATACTATGGCTACACCTTC. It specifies CASRDSRWGIYYGYTF.

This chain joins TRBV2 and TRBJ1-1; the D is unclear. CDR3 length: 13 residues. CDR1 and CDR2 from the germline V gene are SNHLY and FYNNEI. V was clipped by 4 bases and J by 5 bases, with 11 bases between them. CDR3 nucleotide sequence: TGTGCCAGCAGTGGTTCGGGATTGACTGAAGCTTTCTTT. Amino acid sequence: CASSGSGLTEAFF.

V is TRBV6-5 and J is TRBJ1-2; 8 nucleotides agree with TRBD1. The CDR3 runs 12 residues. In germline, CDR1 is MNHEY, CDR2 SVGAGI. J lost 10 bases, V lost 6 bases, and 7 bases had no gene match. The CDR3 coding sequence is TGTGCCAGCAGCTACGTGGACAGGGACTACACCTTC. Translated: CASSYVDRDYTF.

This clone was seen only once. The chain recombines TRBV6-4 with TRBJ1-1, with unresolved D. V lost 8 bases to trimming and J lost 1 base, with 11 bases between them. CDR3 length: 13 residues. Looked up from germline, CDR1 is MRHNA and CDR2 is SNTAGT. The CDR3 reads CASRDTENTEAFF. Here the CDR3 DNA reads TGTGCCAGCCGAGACACAGAGAACACTGAAGCTTTCTTT.

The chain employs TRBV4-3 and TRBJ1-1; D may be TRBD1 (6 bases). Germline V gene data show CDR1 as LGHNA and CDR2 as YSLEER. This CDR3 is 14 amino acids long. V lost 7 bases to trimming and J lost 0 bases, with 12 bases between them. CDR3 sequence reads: CASNEGVMNTEAFF. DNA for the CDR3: TGCGCCAGCAACGAGGGGGTAATGAACACTGAAGCTTTCTTT.

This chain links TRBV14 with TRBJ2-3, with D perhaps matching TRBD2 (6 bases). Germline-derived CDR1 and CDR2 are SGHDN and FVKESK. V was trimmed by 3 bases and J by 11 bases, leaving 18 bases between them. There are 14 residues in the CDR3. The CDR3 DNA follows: TGTGCCAGCAGCCAGGTTGGGGGGACGGATTTGCAGTATTTT. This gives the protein CASSQVGGTDLQYF. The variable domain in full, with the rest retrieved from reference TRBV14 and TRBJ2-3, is EAGVTQFPSHSVIEKGQTVTLRCDPISGHDNLYWYRRVMGKEIKFLLHFVKESKQDESGMPNNRFLAERTGGTYSTLKVQPAELEDSGVYFCASSQVGGTDLQYFGPGTRLTVL.

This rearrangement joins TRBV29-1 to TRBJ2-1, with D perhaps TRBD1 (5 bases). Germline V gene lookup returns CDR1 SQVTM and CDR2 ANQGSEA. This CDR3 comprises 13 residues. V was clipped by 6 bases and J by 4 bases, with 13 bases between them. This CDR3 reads CSVRRVGYNEQFF. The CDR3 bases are TGCAGCGTACGCAGGGTGGGGTACAATGAGCAGTTCTTC.

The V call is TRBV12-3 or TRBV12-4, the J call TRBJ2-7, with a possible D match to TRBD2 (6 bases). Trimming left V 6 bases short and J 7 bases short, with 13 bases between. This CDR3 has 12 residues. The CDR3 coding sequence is TGTGCCAGCAGCCGACTAGTTGGGGAGCAGTACTTC. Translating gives CASSRLVGEQYF.

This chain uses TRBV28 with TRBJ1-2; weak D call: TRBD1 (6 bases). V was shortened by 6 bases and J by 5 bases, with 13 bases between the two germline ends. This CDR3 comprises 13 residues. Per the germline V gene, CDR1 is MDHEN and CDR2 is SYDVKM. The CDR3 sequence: CASSTTGYYGYTF. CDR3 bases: TGTGCCAGCAGCACAACAGGGTATTATGGCTACACCTTC.

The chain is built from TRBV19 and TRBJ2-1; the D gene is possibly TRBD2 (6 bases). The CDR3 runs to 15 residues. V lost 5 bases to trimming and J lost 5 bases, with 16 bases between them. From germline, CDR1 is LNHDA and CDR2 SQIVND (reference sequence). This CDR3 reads CASSPFGGMNNEQFF. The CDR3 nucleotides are TGTGCCAGTAGTCCCTTTGGGGGGATGAACAATGAGCAGTTCTTC.

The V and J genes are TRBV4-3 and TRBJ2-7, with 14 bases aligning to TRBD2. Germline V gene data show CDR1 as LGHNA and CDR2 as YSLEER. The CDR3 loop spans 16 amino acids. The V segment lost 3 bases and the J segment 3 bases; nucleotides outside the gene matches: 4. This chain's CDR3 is CASSQGTSGGSYEQYF. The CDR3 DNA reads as TGCGCCAGCAGCCAGGGGACTAGCGGGGGCAGCTACGAGCAGTACTTC.

In nucleotides, the CDR3 is TGTGCCAGCAGCTTGGTTGCCAGCGGGGGTGCGGATACGCAGTATTTT. Residues: CASSLVASGGADTQYF. The genes are TRBV5-4 and TRBJ2-3, with TRBD2 matching over 8 bases. CDR3 length: 16 amino acids. Trimming removed 0 bases from V and 6 bases from J; junction bases left unmatched: 9. Germline assignment: CDR1 SGHNT and CDR2 YYREEE (reference sequence).

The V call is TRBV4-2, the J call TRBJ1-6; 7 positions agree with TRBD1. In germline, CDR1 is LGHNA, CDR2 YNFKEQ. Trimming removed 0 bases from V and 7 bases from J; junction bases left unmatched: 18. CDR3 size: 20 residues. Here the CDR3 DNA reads TGTGCCAGCAGCCAAGATATAGGGCAGGGGGACCTTTCTCGCAATTCACCCCTCCACTTT. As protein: CASSQDIGQGDLSRNSPLHF.

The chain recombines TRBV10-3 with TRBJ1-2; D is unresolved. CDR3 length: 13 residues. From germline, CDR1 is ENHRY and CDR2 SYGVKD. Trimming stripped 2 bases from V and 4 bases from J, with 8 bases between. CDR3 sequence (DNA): TGTGCCATCAGTGAGAACGGAGCCTATGGCTACACCTTC. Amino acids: CAISENGAYGYTF.

The CDR3 is CASSEQGFNGYTF. The DNA for the CDR3 is TGTGCCAGCAGTGAACAGGGATTTAATGGCTACACCTTC. The J gene is TRBJ1-2, the V gene TRBV28; D perhaps matches TRBD1 (6 bases). Germline V gene sequence: CDR1 MDHEN, CDR2 SYDVKM. The CDR3 covers 13 residues. The ends were cut back, 5 bases at V and 6 bases at J, with 13 bases in the middle.

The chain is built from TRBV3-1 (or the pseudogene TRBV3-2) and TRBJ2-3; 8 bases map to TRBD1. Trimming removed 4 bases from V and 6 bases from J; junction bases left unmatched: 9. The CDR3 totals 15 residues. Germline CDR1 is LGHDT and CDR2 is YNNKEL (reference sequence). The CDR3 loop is CASSPYADREDTQYF. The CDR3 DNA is TGTGCCAGCAGCCCCTACGCGGACAGGGAGGATACGCAGTATTTT.

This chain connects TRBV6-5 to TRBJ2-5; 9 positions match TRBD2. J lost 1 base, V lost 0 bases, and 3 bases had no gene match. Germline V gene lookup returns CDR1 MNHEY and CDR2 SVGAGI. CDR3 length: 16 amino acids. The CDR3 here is CASSYSGLALQETQYF. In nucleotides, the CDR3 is TGTGCCAGCAGTTACTCGGGACTAGCCCTCCAAGAGACCCAGTACTTC.